The present entry profiles one T cell receptor (beta chain) with its context. This entry comes from a study of blood T cell repertoires in COVID-19. The V gene's germline CDR1 is GTSNPN and CDR2 SVGIG (reference sequence). V lost 4 bases to trimming and J lost 7 bases, with 16 bases between them. CDR3 length: 13 residues. Assay used: immunoSEQ multiplex PCR; TCRdb lists only in-frame clones, some missing. The table has around 50,000 clones, approximately 85% seen once. The chain joins TRBV30 to TRBJ1-2; D perhaps matches TRBD1 (6 bases). The sequence was collected from a woman in her fifties or sixties with acute or convalescent COVID-19. Sequences were obtained from peripheral blood. The CDR3 reads CAWIWGGSAGYTF. The CDR3, as DNA: TGTGCCTGGATCTGGGGGGGCTCGGCTGGCTACACCTTC.